This TCR beta chain was profiled in a study of shared clonotypes between healthy human individuals. From germline, CDR1 is SEHNR and CDR2 FQNEAQ (reference sequence). V lost 5 bases, J lost 2 bases, and 8 bases stayed unmatched. The CDR3 covers 16 residues. Generated by immunoSEQ multiplex PCR, the TCRdb table keeps only in-frame clones and is missing some. Among approximately 2,300,000 clones, around 93% were seen once, and the ten largest hold approximately 0.41%. The chain employs TRBV7-9 and TRBJ1-2; 10 bases are a match to TRBD1. Sequencing was done on a sample of naive CD4+ T cells from PBMCs. Subset denoted: CD45RA+ positively selected. The origin of this receptor is a man younger than 35 in good health. Some clones in this sample may be carry-over from other donors' samples. The CDR3 region has the DNA TGTGCCAGCAGCCCCCGGACAGGGGGAGCCAACTATGGCTACACCTTC. Translation gives CASSPRTGGANYGYTF.